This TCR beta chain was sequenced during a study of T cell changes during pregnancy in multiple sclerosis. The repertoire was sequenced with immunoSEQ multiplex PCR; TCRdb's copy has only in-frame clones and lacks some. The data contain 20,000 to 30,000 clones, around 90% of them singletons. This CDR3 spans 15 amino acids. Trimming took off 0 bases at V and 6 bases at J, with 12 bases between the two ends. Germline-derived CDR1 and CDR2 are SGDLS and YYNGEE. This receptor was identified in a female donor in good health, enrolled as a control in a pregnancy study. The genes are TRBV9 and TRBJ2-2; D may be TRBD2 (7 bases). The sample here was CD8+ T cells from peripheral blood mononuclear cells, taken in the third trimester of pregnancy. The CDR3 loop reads CASSVATGRAGELFF. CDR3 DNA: TGTGCCAGCAGCGTAGCTACAGGGAGGGCCGGGGAGCTGTTTTTT.